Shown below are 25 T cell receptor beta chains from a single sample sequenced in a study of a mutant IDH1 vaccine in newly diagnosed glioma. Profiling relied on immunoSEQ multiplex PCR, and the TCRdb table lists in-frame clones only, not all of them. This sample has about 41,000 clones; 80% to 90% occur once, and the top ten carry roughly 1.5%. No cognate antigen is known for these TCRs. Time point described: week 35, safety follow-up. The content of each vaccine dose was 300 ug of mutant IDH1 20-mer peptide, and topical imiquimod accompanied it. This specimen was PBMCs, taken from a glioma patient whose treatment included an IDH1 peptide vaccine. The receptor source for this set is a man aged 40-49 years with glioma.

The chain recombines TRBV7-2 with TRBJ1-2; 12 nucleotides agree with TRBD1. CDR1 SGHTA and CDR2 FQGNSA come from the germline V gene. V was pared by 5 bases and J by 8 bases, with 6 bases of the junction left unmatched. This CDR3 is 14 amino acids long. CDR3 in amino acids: CASSTSGTGGGYTF. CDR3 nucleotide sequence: TGTGCCAGCAGCACCAGTGGGACAGGGGGCGGCTACACCTTC.

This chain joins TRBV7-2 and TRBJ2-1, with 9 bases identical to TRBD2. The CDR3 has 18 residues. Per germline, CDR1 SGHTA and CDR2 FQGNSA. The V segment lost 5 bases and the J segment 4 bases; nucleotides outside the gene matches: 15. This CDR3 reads CASSLNGASSGVYNEQFF. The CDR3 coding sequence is TGTGCCAGCAGCCTAAATGGGGCGTCTAGCGGGGTTTACAATGAGCAGTTCTTC. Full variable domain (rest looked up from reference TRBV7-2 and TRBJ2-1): GAGVSQSPSNKVTEKGKDVELRCDPISGHTALYWYRQSLGQGLEFLIYFQGNSAPDKSGLPSDRFSAERTGGSVSTLTIQRTQQEDSAVYLCASSLNGASSGVYNEQFFGPGTRLTVL.

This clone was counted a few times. The CDR3 loop reads CASSFRGLAGAGAKNIQYF. The DNA of the CDR3 is TGTGCCAGCAGCTTTCGAGGACTAGCGGGGGCCGGAGCCAAAAACATTCAGTACTTC. The chain is built from TRBV5-6 and TRBJ2-4, with 13 bases matching TRBD2. The CDR3 spans 19 residues. Germline values: CDR1 SGHDT, CDR2 YYEEEE. With V trimmed by 2 bases and J by 0 bases, 8 bases remained unmatched. Drawing the rest from reference TRBV5-6 and TRBJ2-4, the complete variable domain is DAGVTQSPTHLIKTRGQQVTLRCSPKSGHDTVSWYQQALGQGPQFIFQYYEEEERQRGNFPDRFSGHQFPNYSSELNVNALLLGDSALYLCASSFRGLAGAGAKNIQYFGAGTRLSVL.

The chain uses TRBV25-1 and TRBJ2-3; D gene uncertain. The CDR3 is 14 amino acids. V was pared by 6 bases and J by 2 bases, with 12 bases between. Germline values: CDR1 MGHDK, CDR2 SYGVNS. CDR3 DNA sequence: TGTGCCAGCAGGAGGTACAGAACCACAGATACGCAGTATTTT. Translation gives CASRRYRTTDTQYF.

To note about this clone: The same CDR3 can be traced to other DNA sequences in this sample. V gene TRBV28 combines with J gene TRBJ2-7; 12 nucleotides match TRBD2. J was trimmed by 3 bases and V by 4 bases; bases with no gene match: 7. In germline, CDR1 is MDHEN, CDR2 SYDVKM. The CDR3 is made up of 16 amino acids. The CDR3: CASSSRTSGNRYEQYF. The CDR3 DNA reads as TGTGCCAGCAGTTCCCGGACTAGCGGGAACCGCTACGAGCAGTACTTC.

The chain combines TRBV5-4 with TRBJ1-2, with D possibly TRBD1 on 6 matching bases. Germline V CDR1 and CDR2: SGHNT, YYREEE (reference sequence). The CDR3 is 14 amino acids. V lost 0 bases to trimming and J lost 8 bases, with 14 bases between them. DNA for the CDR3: TGTGCCAGCAGCTTGGCGTTTCGGGGGCAGGGCTACACCTTC. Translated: CASSLAFRGQGYTF.

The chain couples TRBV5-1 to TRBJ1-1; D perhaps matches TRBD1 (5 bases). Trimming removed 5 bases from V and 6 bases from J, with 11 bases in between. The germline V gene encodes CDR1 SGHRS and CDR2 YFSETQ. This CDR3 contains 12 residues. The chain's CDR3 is CASSTPGAEAFF. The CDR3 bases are TGCGCCAGCAGTACACCGGGGGCTGAAGCTTTCTTT.

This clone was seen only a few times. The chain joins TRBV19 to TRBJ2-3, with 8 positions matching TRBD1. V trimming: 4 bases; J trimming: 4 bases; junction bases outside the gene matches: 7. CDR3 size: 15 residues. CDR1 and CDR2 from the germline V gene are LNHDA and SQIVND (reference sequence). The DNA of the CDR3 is TGTGCCAGTAGTAGCCGCGACAGGGGCCCAGATACGCAGTATTTT. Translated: CASSSRDRGPDTQYF.

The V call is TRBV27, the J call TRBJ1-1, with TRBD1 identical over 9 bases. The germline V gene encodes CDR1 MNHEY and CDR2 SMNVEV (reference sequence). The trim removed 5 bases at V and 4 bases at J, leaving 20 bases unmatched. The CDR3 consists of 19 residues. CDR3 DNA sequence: TGTGCCAGCAGTATCGGGACAGGGAGTACTAGAGCTCGTGTCACTGAAGCTTTCTTT. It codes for CASSIGTGSTRARVTEAFF.

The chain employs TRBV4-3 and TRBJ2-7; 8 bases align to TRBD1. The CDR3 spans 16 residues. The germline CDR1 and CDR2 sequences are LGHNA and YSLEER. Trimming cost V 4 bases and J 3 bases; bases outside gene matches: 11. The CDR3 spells CASSPLPGQAIYEQYF. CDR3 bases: TGCGCCAGCAGCCCACTCCCGGGACAGGCTATCTACGAGCAGTACTTC.

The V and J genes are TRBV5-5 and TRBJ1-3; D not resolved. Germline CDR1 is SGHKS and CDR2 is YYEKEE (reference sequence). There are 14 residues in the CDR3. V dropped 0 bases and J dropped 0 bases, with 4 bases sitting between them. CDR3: CASSLDYSGNTIYF. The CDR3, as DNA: TGTGCCAGCAGCTTGGACTACTCTGGAAACACCATATATTTT.

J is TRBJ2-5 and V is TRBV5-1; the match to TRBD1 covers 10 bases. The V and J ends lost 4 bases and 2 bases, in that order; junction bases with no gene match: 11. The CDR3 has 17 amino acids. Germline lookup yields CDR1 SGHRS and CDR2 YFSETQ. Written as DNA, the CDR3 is TGCGCCAGCAGCCCTACAACCCGGACAGGGGGTCAAGAGACCCAGTACTTC. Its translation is CASSPTTRTGGQETQYF.

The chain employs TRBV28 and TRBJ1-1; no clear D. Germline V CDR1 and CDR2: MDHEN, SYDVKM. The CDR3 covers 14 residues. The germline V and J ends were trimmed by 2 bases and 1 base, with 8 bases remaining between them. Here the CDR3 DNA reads TGTGCCAGCAGTTTAGAGGCGGAGAACACTGAAGCTTTCTTT. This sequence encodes CASSLEAENTEAFF.

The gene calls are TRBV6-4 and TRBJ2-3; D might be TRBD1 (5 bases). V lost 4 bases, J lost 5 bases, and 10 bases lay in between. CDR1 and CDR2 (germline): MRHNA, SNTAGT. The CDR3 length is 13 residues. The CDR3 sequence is CASSGQQGDTQYF. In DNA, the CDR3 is TGTGCCAGCAGTGGTCAGCAGGGAGATACGCAGTATTTT.

CDR3 DNA: TGTGCCAGCAGCTTTGGAGGGGCGGGGGGATCACCCCTCCACTTT. Translated: CASSFGGAGGSPLHF. This rearrangement joins TRBV7-8 to TRBJ1-6; D possibly corresponds to TRBD1 (5 bases). CDR3 length: 15 amino acids. Germline V gives CDR1 SGHVS, CDR2 FQNEAQ. Trimming stripped 3 bases from V and 10 bases from J, with 16 bases between.

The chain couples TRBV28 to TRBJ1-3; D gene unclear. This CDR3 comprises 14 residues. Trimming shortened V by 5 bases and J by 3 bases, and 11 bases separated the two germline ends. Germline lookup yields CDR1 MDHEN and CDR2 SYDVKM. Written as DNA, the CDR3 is TGTGCCAGCAGTGCCCAGACGGTTGGAAACACCATATATTTT. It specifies CASSAQTVGNTIYF. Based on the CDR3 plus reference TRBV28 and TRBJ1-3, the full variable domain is DVKVTQSSRYLVKRTGEKVFLECVQDMDHENMFWYRQDPGLGLRLIYFSYDVKMKEKGDIPEGYSVSREKKERFSLILESASTNQTSMYLCASSAQTVGNTIYFGEGSWLTVV.

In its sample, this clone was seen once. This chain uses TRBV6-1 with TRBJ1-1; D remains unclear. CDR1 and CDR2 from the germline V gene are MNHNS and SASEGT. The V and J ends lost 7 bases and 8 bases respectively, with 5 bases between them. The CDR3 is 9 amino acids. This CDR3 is CASIREAFF. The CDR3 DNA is TGTGCCAGCATTCGAGAAGCTTTCTTT.

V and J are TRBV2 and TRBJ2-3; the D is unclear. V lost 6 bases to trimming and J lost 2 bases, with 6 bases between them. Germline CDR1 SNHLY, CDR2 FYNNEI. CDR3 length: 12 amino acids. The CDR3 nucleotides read TGTGCCAGCAGCTTCAACACAGATACGCAGTATTTT. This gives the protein CASSFNTDTQYF.

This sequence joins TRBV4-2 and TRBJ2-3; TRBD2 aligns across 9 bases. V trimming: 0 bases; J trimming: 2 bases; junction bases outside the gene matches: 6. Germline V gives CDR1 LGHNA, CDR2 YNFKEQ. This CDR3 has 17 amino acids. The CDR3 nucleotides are TGTGCCAGCAGCCAAGAGGCGCTAGCGGGGAACACAGATACGCAGTATTTT. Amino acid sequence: CASSQEALAGNTDTQYF.

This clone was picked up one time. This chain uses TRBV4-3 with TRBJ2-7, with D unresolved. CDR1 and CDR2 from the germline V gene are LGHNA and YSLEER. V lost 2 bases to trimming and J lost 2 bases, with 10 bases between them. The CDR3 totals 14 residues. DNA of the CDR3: TGCGCCAGCAGCCAATCGTCTAACCCCTACGAGCAGTACTTC. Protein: CASSQSSNPYEQYF.

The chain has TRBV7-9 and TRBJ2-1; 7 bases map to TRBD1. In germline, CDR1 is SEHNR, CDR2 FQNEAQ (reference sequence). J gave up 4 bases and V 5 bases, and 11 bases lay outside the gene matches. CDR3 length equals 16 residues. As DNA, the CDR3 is TGTGCCAGCAGCCTCAGAGTTGACAGGGTTTACAATGAGCAGTTCTTC. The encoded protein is CASSLRVDRVYNEQFF.

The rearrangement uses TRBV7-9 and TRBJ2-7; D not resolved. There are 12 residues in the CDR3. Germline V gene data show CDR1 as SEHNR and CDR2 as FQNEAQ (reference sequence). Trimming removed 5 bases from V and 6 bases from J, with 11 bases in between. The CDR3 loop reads CASSPPGGEQYF. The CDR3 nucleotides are TGTGCCAGCAGCCCCCCCGGTGGCGAGCAGTACTTC.

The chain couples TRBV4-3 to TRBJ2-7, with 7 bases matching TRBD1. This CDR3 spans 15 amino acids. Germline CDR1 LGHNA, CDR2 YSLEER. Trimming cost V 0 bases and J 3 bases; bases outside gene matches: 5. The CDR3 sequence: CASSQDAGGVYEQYF. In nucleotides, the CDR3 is TGCGCCAGCAGCCAAGATGCAGGGGGTGTCTACGAGCAGTACTTC.

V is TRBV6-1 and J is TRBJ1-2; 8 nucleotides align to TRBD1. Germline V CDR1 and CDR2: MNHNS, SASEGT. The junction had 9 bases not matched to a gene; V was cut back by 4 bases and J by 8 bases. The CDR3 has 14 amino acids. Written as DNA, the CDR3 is TGTGCCAGCAGTGTGGAACAGGGGGTAAGCGGCTACACCTTC. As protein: CASSVEQGVSGYTF.

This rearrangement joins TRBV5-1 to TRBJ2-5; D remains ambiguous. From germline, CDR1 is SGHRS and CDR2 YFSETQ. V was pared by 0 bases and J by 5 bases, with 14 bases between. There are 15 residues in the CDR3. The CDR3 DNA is TGCGCCAGCAGCTTGGATTCTGCACCCACGGAGACCCAGTACTTC. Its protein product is CASSLDSAPTETQYF. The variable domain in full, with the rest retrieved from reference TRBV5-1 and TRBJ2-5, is KAGVTQTPRYLIKTRGQQVTLSCSPISGHRSVSWYQQTPGQGLQFLFEYFSETQRNKGNFPGRFSGRQFSNSRSEMNVSTLELGDSALYLCASSLDSAPTETQYFGPGTRLLVL.